What follows are 24 T cell receptor beta chains derived from one specimen sequenced in a study of T cell responses to AZD1222 COVID-19 vaccine. Sequencing was performed with immunoSEQ multiplex PCR; in TCRdb, only in-frame clones are kept and a portion is missing. The data show about 68,000 clones, almost 90% seen once. Source: peripheral blood, taken on day 0 of AZD1222 vaccination. The receptors were sampled from an adult in good health.

The chain employs TRBV29-1 and TRBJ2-7, with 14 positions matching TRBD2. The CDR3 contains 15 residues. After removal of 7 bases from V and 5 bases from J, the junction contained 10 bases not matched to a gene. Germline V lookup: CDR1 SQVTM, CDR2 ANQGSEA. The CDR3 DNA follows: TGCAGCGGGGGACTAGCGGGAGCTCGGCGGCACGAGCAGTACTTC. It translates to CSGGLAGARRHEQYF.

This clone was observed a handful of times. The chain links TRBV18 to TRBJ2-2, with 9 bases identical to TRBD1. Per germline, CDR1 KGHSH and CDR2 LQKENI. This CDR3 has 18 amino acids. The V and J ends lost 1 base and 5 bases, in that order; junction bases with no gene match: 11. CDR3 nucleotides: TGTGCCAGCTCACCACTCGTCCCGGGACAGGGCTATACCGGGGAGCTGTTTTTT. Protein: CASSPLVPGQGYTGELFF.

DNA for the CDR3: TGTGCCAGCAGTTCTCAGGGTTTCGGCCAAGAGACCCAGTACTTC. Its protein product is CASSSQGFGQETQYF. This chain uses TRBV5-5 with TRBJ2-5, with a possible D match to TRBD1 (5 bases). Germline V CDR1 and CDR2: SGHKS, YYEKEE (reference sequence). This CDR3 spans 15 amino acids. The V gene lost 5 bases and the J gene lost 1 base, with 15 bases spanning the gap. Filled out from reference TRBV5-5 and TRBJ2-5, the complete variable domain reads DAGVTQSPTHLIKTRGQQVTLRCSPISGHKSVSWYQQVLGQGPQFIFQYYEKEERGRGNFPDRFSARQFPNYSSELNVNALLLGDSALYLCASSSQGFGQETQYFGPGTRLLVL.

This clone has just a few counts. The rearrangement links TRBV6-4 to TRBJ2-3, with 10 nucleotides matching TRBD1. This CDR3 is built from 15 residues. The V gene's germline CDR1 is MRHNA and CDR2 SNTAGT. J was trimmed by 3 bases and V by 5 bases; bases with no gene match: 5. CDR3 in DNA: TGTGCCAGCAGTAACGGACAGGGGGGGACAGATACGCAGTATTTT. This gives the protein CASSNGQGGTDTQYF.

The chain combines TRBV19 with TRBJ1-2; weak D call: TRBD1 (5 bases). CDR1 and CDR2 (germline): LNHDA, SQIVND (reference sequence). V lost 5 bases and J 4 bases, leaving 23 bases between the germline ends. This CDR3 contains 17 residues. This CDR3 reads CASSPRWDGPFSYGYTF. Written as DNA, the CDR3 is TGTGCCAGTAGTCCCCGCTGGGACGGACCTTTTAGCTATGGCTACACCTTC.

V is TRBV11-3 and J is TRBJ2-7; TRBD2 is a possible D gene (5 bases). The ends were cut back, 2 bases at V and 5 bases at J, with 10 bases in the middle. This CDR3 is built from 13 residues. Germline V CDR1 and CDR2: SGHNT, YENEEA. The chain's CDR3 is CASSLTLVHEQYF. For the CDR3, the DNA is TGTGCCAGCAGCTTAACACTAGTCCACGAGCAGTACTTC.

CDR3 coding DNA: TGTGCCAGCAGACCCGGGACAGGACGCTTGGGCTACACCTTC. Translation gives CASRPGTGRLGYTF. This chain joins TRBV28 and TRBJ1-2; 8 positions agree with TRBD1. The CDR3 is 14 residues long. The germline CDR1 and CDR2 sequences are MDHEN and SYDVKM. Germline trimming cut 6 bases from V and 8 bases from J; bases unmatched to any gene: 11.

The chain employs TRBV10-1 and TRBJ2-1; the match to TRBD2 covers 9 bases. This CDR3 is 15 amino acids long. The V gene end was trimmed by 5 bases and the J gene end by 6 bases; junction bases not matched to a gene: 8. Germline V gives CDR1 WNHNN, CDR2 SYGVQD (reference sequence). In DNA form, the CDR3 reads TGCGCCAGCAGTCCTAGCGGGACGCTAGGCAATGAGCAGTTCTTC. Its translation: CASSPSGTLGNEQFF.

CDR3 sequence (DNA): TGTGCCTGGAGCCGCCAGGGGGGCGCGAGCAATCAGCCCCAGCATTTT. Translated, it gives CAWSRQGGASNQPQHF. The chain is built from TRBV30 and TRBJ1-5; 7 bases fit TRBD1. Germline values: CDR1 GTSNPN, CDR2 SVGIG (reference sequence). The CDR3 length is 16 residues. Unmatched junction bases numbered 9, after V lost 3 bases and J lost 1 base.

The chain couples TRBV6-2 or TRBV6-3 to TRBJ2-1, with 8 bases fitting TRBD2. V lost 6 bases, J lost 1 base, and 5 bases stayed unmatched. CDR1 and CDR2 (germline): MNHEY, SVGEGT. The CDR3 is 15 amino acids. CDR3 nucleotide sequence: TGTGCCAGCAGCGAGCGGGAGATGTCCTACAATGAGCAGTTCTTC. Translating it yields CASSEREMSYNEQFF.

J is TRBJ2-7 and V is TRBV29-1; no clear D. The CDR3 is 13 residues long. Germline loops: CDR1 SQVTM, CDR2 ANQGSEA. Deletions cut 4 bases from V and 4 bases from J, with 14 bases between. As DNA, the CDR3 is TGCAGCGTTGCTCGGTCAATGATGTACGAGCAGTACTTC. As protein: CSVARSMMYEQYF.

V and J are TRBV15 and TRBJ1-4; tentative D call: TRBD1 (6 bases). V was trimmed by 4 bases and J by 7 bases, leaving 19 bases between them. There are 16 residues in the CDR3. Germline loops: CDR1 LNHNV, CDR2 YYDKDF (reference sequence). For the CDR3, the DNA is TGTGCCACCAGCATGGATCCCACAGGGAGTTTTGAAAAACTGTTTTTT. It is translated as CATSMDPTGSFEKLFF.

This chain links TRBV19 with TRBJ1-1, with D hard to call. The CDR3 loop spans 15 amino acids. V lost 2 bases, J lost 6 bases, and 16 bases lay in between. CDR1 is LNHDA and CDR2 is SQIVND in the germline V gene (reference sequence). CDR3 DNA sequence: TGTGCCAGTAGTATATTTGCGGCTGCGAGGGCTGAAGCTTTCTTT. This translates into CASSIFAAARAEAFF.

The J gene is TRBJ2-1, the V gene TRBV25-1, with 9 bases lining up with TRBD2. The CDR3 is made up of 18 amino acids. Unmatched junction bases numbered 18, after V lost 2 bases and J lost 10 bases. Germline V CDR1 and CDR2: MGHDK, SYGVNS. CDR3: CASSEGSSGTPGGSEQFF. CDR3 DNA sequence: TGTGCCAGCAGTGAAGGTTCTAGCGGGACCCCTGGAGGGTCCGAGCAGTTCTTC.

The V gene is TRBV5-1, the J gene TRBJ2-7, with D tentatively TRBD2 (5 bases). Trimming took off 4 bases at V and 2 bases at J, with 7 bases between the two ends. CDR3 size: 12 residues. The germline CDR1 and CDR2 sequences are SGHRS and YFSETQ. The CDR3 loop reads CASSVGTYEQYF. The CDR3, as DNA: TGCGCCAGCAGCGTCGGGACCTACGAGCAGTACTTC.

The genes are TRBV28 and TRBJ2-7, with 7 positions matching TRBD2. V lost 5 bases and J lost 2; bases outside the gene matches: 12. CDR1 and CDR2 (germline): MDHEN, SYDVKM. The CDR3 length is 16 residues. Written as DNA, the CDR3 is TGTGCCAGCAGTACGCCCGGCGGGAGTATCACCTACGAGCAGTACTTC. Its protein is CASSTPGGSITYEQYF.

The chain is built from TRBV11-1 and TRBJ2-1; 15 bases line up with TRBD2. The CDR3 is 16 residues long. Germline CDR1 SGHAT, CDR2 FQDESV (reference sequence). J was trimmed by 7 bases and V by 5 bases; bases with no gene match: 6. The CDR3 is CASSPAGLAGGNEQFF. CDR3 coding DNA: TGTGCCAGCAGCCCGGCGGGACTAGCGGGAGGTAATGAGCAGTTCTTC.

The chain employs TRBV9 and TRBJ2-7, with TRBD2 as a possible D gene (5 bases). The CDR3 is 12 amino acids. The germline CDR1 and CDR2 sequences are SGDLS and YYNGEE. Between the trimmed V and J ends, which lost 3 bases and 5 bases, there was a span of 9 bases. CDR3 bases: TGTGCCAGCAGCGGGGTCGGGGACGAGCAGTACTTC. This gives the protein CASSGVGDEQYF.

V is TRBV19 and J is TRBJ2-2; 8 nucleotides align to TRBD2. The germline gives CDR1 LNHDA, CDR2 SQIVND (reference sequence). This CDR3 region has 15 residues. The V segment lost 3 bases and the J segment 4 bases; nucleotides outside the gene matches: 4. Here the CDR3 reads CASSIGGGSTGELFF. The CDR3 region has the DNA TGTGCCAGTAGTATCGGGGGGGGTTCCACCGGGGAGCTGTTTTTT.

This sequence joins TRBV19 and TRBJ2-3, with 8 positions matching TRBD2. CDR1 and CDR2 from the germline V gene are LNHDA and SQIVND (reference sequence). V dropped 6 bases and J dropped 1; count of bases not matched to a gene: 12. CDR3 length: 17 residues. In nucleotides, the CDR3 is TGTGCCAGTAGGAAGGGAGCGGGAGATCGGGGCACAGATACGCAGTATTTT. This translates into CASRKGAGDRGTDTQYF.

The chain carries TRBV6-5 and TRBJ1-4, with 7 bases matching TRBD1. Germline V lookup: CDR1 MNHEY, CDR2 SVGAGI. This CDR3 contains 12 residues. Trimming took 10 bases from V and 11 from J; bases not matched to a gene: 10. The CDR3 nucleotides are TGTGCCACCGGGGACAGCCTTGTGAAACTGTTTTTT. Encoded protein: CATGDSLVKLFF.

This chain connects TRBV10-1 to TRBJ2-5; 7 bases agree with TRBD1. CDR3 length: 17 residues. Losses at the gene ends were 3 bases for V and 4 bases for J; bases not matched to a gene: 14. Germline V gene sequence: CDR1 WNHNN, CDR2 SYGVQD (reference sequence). CDR3 in amino acids: CASSDLLGQVIGETQYF. For the CDR3, the DNA is TGCGCCAGCAGTGACTTACTTGGACAGGTAATAGGAGAGACCCAGTACTTC.

The genes are TRBV24-1 and TRBJ1-1; 10 positions agree with TRBD1. The length of the CDR3 is 15 residues. Germline loops: CDR1 KGHDR, CDR2 SFDVKD. After removal of 7 bases from V and 2 bases from J, the junction contained 6 bases not matched to a gene. The CDR3 DNA reads TGTGCCACCAGCCAGGGACAGGGGACAAACACTGAAGCTTTCTTT. It yields the protein CATSQGQGTNTEAFF.

J is TRBJ1-2 and V is TRBV18; D not certain. From germline, CDR1 is KGHSH and CDR2 LQKENI. This CDR3 has 13 amino acids. Trimming removed 3 bases at V and 2 bases at J, with 7 bases between. CDR3 residues: CASSPQANYGYTF. In DNA, the CDR3 is TGTGCCAGCTCACCTCAAGCAAACTATGGCTACACCTTC.